The clone carrying this TCR beta chain has a count of ten or more. The antigen is unknown. This entry comes from a study of identical twins. Study-wide points: Clonotypes of the beta chain that were abundant in cord blood carried fewer insertions (memory repertoires showed none). Within beta out-of-frame sequences, the excess sharing observed between twins was weaker.

Template switching, a step in the protocol, added a universal primer site, and cDNA carried unique molecular identifiers. Via MiXCR, TCRdb re-called the 5' RACE reads, giving one row per CDR3 protein. The sample contains 260,000 or so distinct CDR3 sequences, approximately 7.8% of which appear only once. The length of the CDR3 is 14 residues. V lost 1 base and J 6 bases, leaving 10 bases between the germline ends. Germline values: CDR1 MDHEN, CDR2 SYDVKM. These data also formed part of another study, on yellow fever vaccine responses in identical twins. From that report: Vaccine-induced T cell responses in twins were reportedly observed to appear partly convergent, partly personalized.

V and J are TRBV28 and TRBJ2-1, with TRBD2 as a possible D gene (6 bases). This sequence was found in a young woman in good health. The specimen was CD8+ T cells sorted from blood. CDR3 in amino acids: CASSLSGTFNEQFF. In nucleotides, the CDR3 is TGTGCCAGCAGTTTATCCGGGACTTTCAATGAGCAGTTCTTC.